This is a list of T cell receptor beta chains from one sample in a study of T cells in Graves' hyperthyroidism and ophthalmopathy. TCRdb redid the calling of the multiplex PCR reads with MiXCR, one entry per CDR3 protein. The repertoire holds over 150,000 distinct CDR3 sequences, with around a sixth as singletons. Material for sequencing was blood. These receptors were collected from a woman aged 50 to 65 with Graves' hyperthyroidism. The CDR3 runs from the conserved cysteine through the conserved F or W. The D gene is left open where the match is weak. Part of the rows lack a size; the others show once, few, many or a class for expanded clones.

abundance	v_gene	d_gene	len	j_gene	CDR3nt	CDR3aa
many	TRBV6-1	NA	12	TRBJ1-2	TGTGCCAGCAGTTTGGCTCAGAATGGCTACACCTTC	CASSLAQNGYTF
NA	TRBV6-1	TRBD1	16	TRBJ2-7	TGTGCCAGCAGGGGACGGGACAGGGATGGGCTCTACGAGCAGTACTTC	CASRGRDRDGLYEQYF
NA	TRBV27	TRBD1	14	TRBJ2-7	TGTGCCAGCAAGAATGGGGACAGGGCCCACGAGCAGTACTTC	CASKNGDRAHEQYF
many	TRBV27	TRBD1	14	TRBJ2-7	TGTGCCAGCAGACGGACAGGATTACTCTACGAGCAGTACTTC	CASRRTGLLYEQYF
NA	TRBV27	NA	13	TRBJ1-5	TGTGCCAGCAGTGACAACGGAGAACAGCCCCAGCATTTT	CASSDNGEQPQHF
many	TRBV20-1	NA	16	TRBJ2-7	TGCAGTGCTAGAGATAGTGGGTCAGGAGGGGGGTTCGAGCAGTACTTC	CSARDSGSGGGFEQYF
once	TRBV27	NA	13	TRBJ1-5	TGTGCCAGCAGTTTATCGGGGCTGGAGCCCCAGCATTTT	CASSLSGLEPQHF
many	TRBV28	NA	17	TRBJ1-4	TGTGCCAGCAGTTTATTAGGGGCCGGTACAACTAATGAAAAACTGTTTTTT	CASSLLGAGTTNEKLFF
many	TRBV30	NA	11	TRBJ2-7	TGTGCCTGGAGTGTAACCTACGAGCAGTACTTC	CAWSVTYEQYF
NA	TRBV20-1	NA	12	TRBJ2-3	TGCAGTGGGGGCGGGAACACAGATACGCAGTATTTT	CSGGGNTDTQYF
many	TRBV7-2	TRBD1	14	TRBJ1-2	TGTGCCAGCAGCACCGGGACAGCCATATATGGCTACACCTTC	CASSTGTAIYGYTF
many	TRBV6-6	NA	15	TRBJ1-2	TGTGCCAGCAGTTACTCATCGTACGGGACGAAAGGCTACACCTTC	CASSYSSYGTKGYTF
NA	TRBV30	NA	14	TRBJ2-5	TGTGCCTGGAAACCGGACCCTACGTTCGGGACCCAGTACTTC	CAWKPDPTFGTQYF
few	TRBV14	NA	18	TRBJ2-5	TGTGCCAGCAGCCAAGGATCGTCATCGGGGTCTTGGTGGGAGACCCAGTACTTC	CASSQGSSSGSWWETQYF
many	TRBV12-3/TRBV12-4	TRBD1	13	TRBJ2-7	TGTGCCAGCAGTCAGGGACAGGGAAACGAGCAGTACTTC	CASSQGQGNEQYF
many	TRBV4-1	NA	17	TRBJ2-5	TGCGCCAGCAGCCAAGGTGCAGGGAGGTCTGCGTCGGAGACCCAGTACTTC	CASSQGAGRSASETQYF
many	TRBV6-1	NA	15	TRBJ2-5	TGTGCCAGCAGTGCAAGTCTAGATAAGGGGGAGACCCAGTACTTC	CASSASLDKGETQYF
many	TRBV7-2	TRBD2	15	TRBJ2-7	TGTGCCAGCAGCACTAGCGGGAGGCTGTCCTACGAGCAGTACTTC	CASSTSGRLSYEQYF
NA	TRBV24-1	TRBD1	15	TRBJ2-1	TGTGCCACCAGTGATCCGGGACAGGCTAGCAATGAGCAGTTCTTC	CATSDPGQASNEQFF
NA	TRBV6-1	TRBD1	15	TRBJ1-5	TGTGCCAGCAGTAATACCGGGACAGGTCATCAGCCCCAGCATTTT	CASSNTGTGHQPQHF
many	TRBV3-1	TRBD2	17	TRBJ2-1	TGTGCCAGCAGCCAAGACACTGGGACTAACATCTACAATGAGCAGTTCTTC	CASSQDTGTNIYNEQFF
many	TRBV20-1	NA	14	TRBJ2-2	TGCAGTGCGAGTCCAGGGATGGGCGCCGGGGAGCTGTTTTTT	CSASPGMGAGELFF
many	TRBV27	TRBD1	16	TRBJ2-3	TGTGCCAGCAGTTTATGGGGACAGGGATGGACAGATACGCAGTATTTT	CASSLWGQGWTDTQYF
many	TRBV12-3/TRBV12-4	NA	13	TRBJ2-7	TGTGCCAGCAGTTTTGGGTTGTACTACGAGCAGTACTTC	CASSFGLYYEQYF
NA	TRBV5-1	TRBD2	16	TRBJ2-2	TGCGCCAGCAGCTTTTGGACTAGCGGATCGGACGGGGAGCTGTTTTTT	CASSFWTSGSDGELFF
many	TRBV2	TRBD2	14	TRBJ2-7	TGTGCCAGCACCACTAGCGGGAGCGGCGCCGAGCAGTACTTC	CASTTSGSGAEQYF
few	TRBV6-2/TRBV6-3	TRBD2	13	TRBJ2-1	TGTGCCAGCTCAACTAGCGAGTACAATGAGCAGTTCTTC	CASSTSEYNEQFF
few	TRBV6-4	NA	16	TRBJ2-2	TGTGCCAGCAGTAGAGACTCGTTCGCGAACACCGGGGAGCTGTTTTTT	CASSRDSFANTGELFF
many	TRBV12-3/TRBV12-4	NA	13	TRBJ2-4	TGTGCCAGCAGCAACCAGGGATTAAACATTCAGTACTTC	CASSNQGLNIQYF
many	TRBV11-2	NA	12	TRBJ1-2	TGTGCCAGCAGCTTCCTAGGGAATGGCTACACCTTC	CASSFLGNGYTF
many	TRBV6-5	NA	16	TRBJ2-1	TGTGCCAGCAGTTACAGTTCCGGGGCCTCCTACAATGAGCAGTTCTTC	CASSYSSGASYNEQFF
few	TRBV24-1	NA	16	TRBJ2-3	TGTGCCACCAGTGATTTACACGGTCCTAGCACAGATACGCAGTATTTT	CATSDLHGPSTDTQYF
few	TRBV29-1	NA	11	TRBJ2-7	TGCAGCGTTGAGTATTTCAACGAGCAGTACTTC	CSVEYFNEQYF
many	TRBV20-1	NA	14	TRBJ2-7	TGCAGTGCTAGAGTGTTCGCTCCCTCCTACGAGCAGTACTTC	CSARVFAPSYEQYF
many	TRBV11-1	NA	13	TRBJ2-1	TGTGCCAGCAGCTTAGGAAACAGAGATGAGCAGTTCTTC	CASSLGNRDEQFF
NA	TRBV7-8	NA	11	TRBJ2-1	TGTGCCAGCAGCGTGGGGTTTATGCAGTTCTTC	CASSVGFMQFF
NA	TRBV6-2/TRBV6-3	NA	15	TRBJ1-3	TGTGCCAGCAGTTACCGCAGGGACACCGTGGACACCATATATTTT	CASSYRRDTVDTIYF
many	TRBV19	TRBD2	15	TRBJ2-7	TGTGCCAGTAGTACTCGGACTAGCGGGAGCTCCGAGCAGTACTTC	CASSTRTSGSSEQYF
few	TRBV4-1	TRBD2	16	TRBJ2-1	TGCGCCAGCAGCCAAGAAGGGACGGGACTAACCAATGAGCAGTTCTTC	CASSQEGTGLTNEQFF
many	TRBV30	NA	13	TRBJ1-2	TGTGCCTGGAGTGTACAACAGCCCTATGGCTACACCTTC	CAWSVQQPYGYTF
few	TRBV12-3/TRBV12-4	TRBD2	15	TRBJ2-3	TGTGCCAGCAGAGATAGCGGGAGTTGGAAAGATACGCAGTATTTT	CASRDSGSWKDTQYF
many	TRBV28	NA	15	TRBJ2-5	TGTGCCAGCTATCCGCAGGACGGCCGGGAAGAGACCCAGTACTTC	CASYPQDGREETQYF
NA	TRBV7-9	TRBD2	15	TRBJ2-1	TGTGCCAGCAGTAGAAGCGGGAGCTCCTACAATGAGCAGTTCTTC	CASSRSGSSYNEQFF
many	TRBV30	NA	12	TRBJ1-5	TGTGCCTGGAGTGCGAGCAATCAGCCCCAGCATTTT	CAWSASNQPQHF
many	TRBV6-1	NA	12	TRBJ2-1	TGTGCCAGCAGCATGCAGGGTGATGAGCAGTTCTTC	CASSMQGDEQFF
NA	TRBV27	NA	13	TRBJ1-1	TGTGCCAGCAGTTTTGAGACGAACACTGAAGCTTTCTTT	CASSFETNTEAFF